Listed here is a single TCR beta chain. The source of the sample is a study of blood T cell repertoires in COVID-19. Overall study: COVID-19 samples from acute and convalescent phases originated in the United States, Italy and Spain. Sources were T cells, B-cell-depleted T cells, or PBMCs; the material itself was cDNA or gDNA.

Original analysis: The authors estimated nucleated cell counts from reference gene primer amplification. TCRdb's copy holds only in-frame clones and misses some; the assay was immunoSEQ multiplex PCR. D and trimming were read from the DNA, whereas the V and J calls and clone size are those reported in that table. Found here are 170,000 or so clones, 80% to 90% of them singletons; the top ten hold more than 7.5%. V shed 3 bases and J shed 4 bases, with 18 bases lying between them. The CDR3 contains 16 residues. Germline CDR1 is LGHNA and CDR2 is YNFKEQ. This chain links TRBV4-2 with TRBJ2-5; D might be TRBD2 (7 bases). Material for sequencing was peripheral blood. This clonotype originated in a man over 45 with active or convalescent COVID-19. The CDR3 is CASSQEVGGAGETQYF. CDR3 bases: TGTGCCAGCAGCCAGGAAGTGGGGGGGGCGGGAGAGACCCAGTACTTC.